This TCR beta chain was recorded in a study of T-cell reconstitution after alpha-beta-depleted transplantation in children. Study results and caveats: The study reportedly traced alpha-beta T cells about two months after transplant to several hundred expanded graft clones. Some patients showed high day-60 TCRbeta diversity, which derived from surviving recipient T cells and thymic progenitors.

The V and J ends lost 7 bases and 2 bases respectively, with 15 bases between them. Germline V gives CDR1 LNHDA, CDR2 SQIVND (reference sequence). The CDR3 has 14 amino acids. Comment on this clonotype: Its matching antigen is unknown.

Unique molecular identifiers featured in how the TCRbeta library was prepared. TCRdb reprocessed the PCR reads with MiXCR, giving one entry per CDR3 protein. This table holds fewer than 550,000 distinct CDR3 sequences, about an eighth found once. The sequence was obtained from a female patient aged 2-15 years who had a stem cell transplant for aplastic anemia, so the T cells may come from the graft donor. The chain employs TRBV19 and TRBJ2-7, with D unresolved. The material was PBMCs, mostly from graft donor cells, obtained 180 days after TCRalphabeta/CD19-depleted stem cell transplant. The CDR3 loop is CASTPSRQTYEQYF. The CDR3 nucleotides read TGTGCCAGTACCCCTTCCCGGCAGACCTACGAGCAGTACTTC.